Here is one T cell receptor (beta chain) with its context. The data stem from a study of blood T cell repertoires in COVID-19. Overall study: Samples came from the United States, Italy and Spain, spanning acute and convalescent COVID-19. PBMCs, B-cell-depleted T cells, or T cells provided the cDNA or gDNA that made up the material.

Sequenced by immunoSEQ multiplex PCR; TCRdb stores in-frame clones only, minus some. The table has about 44,000 clones, around 80% seen once. The germline V gene has CDR1 MNHNY and CDR2 SVGAGI (reference sequence). V shed 3 bases, J shed 4 bases, and the junction held 11 bases outside the gene matches. The CDR3 loop spans 16 amino acids. The TCR sequence derives from a human donor in a cohort sampled during active COVID-19. This rearrangement joins TRBV6-6 to TRBJ1-2; 7 nucleotides align to TRBD1. The source material was peripheral blood. CDR3 in amino acids: CASSYLVVAGGYGYTF. The CDR3 DNA follows: TGTGCCAGCAGTTATTTGGTAGTCGCAGGGGGCTATGGCTACACCTTC.